One sample yielded the 9 T cell receptor beta chains listed below, sequenced in a study of shared clonotypes between healthy human individuals. Sequenced by immunoSEQ multiplex PCR; TCRdb stores in-frame clones only, minus some. The sample lists roughly 640,000 clones, approximately 97% occurring once. Sequencing was performed on naive CD4+ T cells sorted from blood. This sample's subset: CD45RA+ positively selected. The source is a woman aged 25 to 39 in good health.

The V call is TRBV7-3, the J call TRBJ2-3, with D possibly TRBD1 on 5 matching bases. The germline V and J ends were trimmed by 2 bases and 4 bases, with 10 bases remaining between them. The germline CDR1 and CDR2 sequences are SGHTA and FQGTGA. The CDR3 runs to 14 residues. CDR3 residues: CASSLVQGSDTQYF. CDR3 DNA: TGTGCCAGCAGCTTAGTTCAGGGTTCAGATACGCAGTATTTT.

The rearrangement uses TRBV9 and TRBJ2-1, with a tentative D call TRBD1 (6 bases). V dropped 2 bases and J dropped 3 bases, with 9 bases sitting between them. Germline values: CDR1 SGDLS, CDR2 YYNGEE. CDR3 length: 14 residues. The CDR3 DNA is TGTGCCAGCAGCGTCCTGGGACACTACAATGAGCAGTTCTTC. It encodes CASSVLGHYNEQFF.

The chain recombines TRBV5-4 with TRBJ1-1; TRBD1 might be the D (5 bases). CDR3 length: 14 residues. With 0 bases removed from V and 5 bases from J, the gap between germline ends came to 11 bases. Germline V gene data show CDR1 as SGHNT and CDR2 as YYREEE (reference sequence). The CDR3 protein is CASSLAGPLTEAFF. In DNA form, the CDR3 reads TGTGCCAGCAGCTTGGCGGGACCCCTTACTGAAGCTTTCTTT.

The rearrangement links TRBV12-5 to TRBJ2-5; D gene ambiguous. The CDR3 is 12 amino acids. Trimming took off 6 bases at V and 2 bases at J, with 7 bases between the two ends. Germline assignment: CDR1 LGHNT and CDR2 FRNRAP. In DNA, the CDR3 is TGTGCTAGTGGGGACGGACAAGAGACCCAGTACTTC. Protein sequence: CASGDGQETQYF.

This sequence joins TRBV19 and TRBJ2-1; D gene unclear. The CDR3 extends over 13 amino acids. Trimming stripped 6 bases from V and 3 bases from J, with 9 bases between. The V gene's germline CDR1 is LNHDA and CDR2 SQIVND (reference sequence). CDR3 sequence: CASRFDHYNEQFF. DNA of the CDR3: TGTGCCAGTAGGTTTGACCACTACAATGAGCAGTTCTTC.

V and J are TRBV27 and TRBJ1-5; no reliable D call. V was shortened by 6 bases and J by 4 bases, with 10 bases between the two germline ends. CDR3 size: 13 residues. The germline V gene has CDR1 MNHEY and CDR2 SMNVEV (reference sequence). The CDR3 coding sequence is TGTGCCAGCAGCCGAGGACCAAATCAGCCCCAGCATTTT. This translates into CASSRGPNQPQHF.

The J gene is TRBJ1-2, the V gene TRBV28, with unresolved D. The V gene lost 7 bases and the J gene lost 7 bases, with 10 bases spanning the gap. This CDR3 spans 11 amino acids. The V gene's germline CDR1 is MDHEN and CDR2 SYDVKM. The CDR3 sequence: CASTHLAGYTF. DNA for the CDR3: TGTGCCAGCACGCACTTAGCTGGCTACACCTTC.

V gene TRBV4-1 combines with J gene TRBJ2-7; perhaps TRBD1 as D (5 bases). Trimming removed 6 bases at V and 1 base at J, with 16 bases between. This CDR3 region has 15 residues. Germline V CDR1 and CDR2: MGHRA, YSYEKL. CDR3: CASRQGTASSYEQYF. As DNA, the CDR3 is TGCGCCAGCAGGCAGGGAACGGCCTCGTCCTACGAGCAGTACTTC.

This clone was seen just once. The V and J genes are TRBV5-1 and TRBJ2-7; 11 nucleotides agree with TRBD2. This CDR3 is 17 amino acids long. Per the germline V gene, CDR1 is SGHRS and CDR2 is YFSETQ. Trimming took 1 base from V and 2 from J; bases not matched to a gene: 8. As DNA, the CDR3 is TGCGCCAGCAGCTTGTCCACGACTAGCGGGATCGCCTACGAGCAGTACTTC. As protein: CASSLSTTSGIAYEQYF.